This T cell receptor beta chain originates from a study of graft-versus-host responses after intestinal transplantation. Study results and caveats: Patients with graft-donor T cell macrochimerism had high graft-versus-host to host-versus-graft clonal ratios in allografts. Researchers found peak circulating GvH clone levels linked to early post-transplant HvG declines.

CDR1 is PRHDT, CDR2 FYEKMQ, per germline (reference sequence). V was clipped by 1 base and J by 2 bases; unmatched bases: 9. The CDR3 loop spans 19 amino acids. The table came from immunoSEQ multiplex PCR; TCRdb's copy has only in-frame clones and leaves some out. The sample carries over 45,000 clones, 70% to 90% recorded once. As concerns this clone: As yet, its antigen is unknown.

The TCR comes from a human patient who received an intestinal transplant, so some T cells may come from the graft donor. The rearrangement links TRBV13 to TRBJ2-3, with 13 nucleotides matching TRBD2. Here the sequenced sample was PBMCs, taken 26 days after transplant. The CDR3 is CASSLVGTSGVGNTDTQYF. The CDR3 nucleotides are TGTGCCAGCAGCTTAGTCGGGACTAGCGGGGTTGGGAACACAGATACGCAGTATTTT.